The 6 T cell receptor beta chains given below trace back to one sample, sequenced in a study of OX40 agonist ivuxolimab in advanced cancers. Profiling relied on immunoSEQ multiplex PCR, and the TCRdb table lists in-frame clones only, not all of them. The sample shows tens of thousands of clones, about 88% of them seen only once. Source: CD4+ or CD8+ T cells sorted from blood, taken in a trial of the OX40 agonist ivuxolimab. These receptors originate from an adult with an advanced solid tumor such as melanoma, head and neck, liver or kidney cancer.

This chain joins TRBV9 and TRBJ2-1, with a possible D match to TRBD2 (7 bases). CDR3 size: 16 residues. The germline V gene encodes CDR1 SGDLS and CDR2 YYNGEE. The ends were cut back, 4 bases at V and 8 bases at J, with 22 bases in the middle. DNA of the CDR3: TGTGCCAGCAGCCGACGAATGGGGCAGGGGAGGGATGAGCAGTTCTTC. Translating gives CASSRRMGQGRDEQFF.

V usage is TRBV15 and J usage is TRBJ2-1; TRBD2 matches 10 bases. J gave up 0 bases and V 5 bases, and 1 base lay outside the gene matches. This CDR3 is built from 15 residues. The germline V gene has CDR1 LNHNV and CDR2 YYDKDF (reference sequence). CDR3 DNA sequence: TGTGCCACCAGCGCTAGCGGGAGCTCCTACAATGAGCAGTTCTTC. Residues: CATSASGSSYNEQFF.

Turning to this clone: The same CDR3 arises from other DNA sequences in this sample as well. This chain joins TRBV6-6 and TRBJ2-1; D ambiguous. The germline V and J ends were trimmed by 6 bases and 4 bases, with 4 bases remaining between them. The CDR3 sequence is 11 residues long. Germline V gives CDR1 MNHNY, CDR2 SVGAGI (reference sequence). The CDR3 nucleotides read TGTGCCAGCAGGTCATACAATGAGCAGTTCTTC. This translates into CASRSYNEQFF.

V usage is TRBV5-4 and J usage is TRBJ2-1, with a weak D call TRBD2 (6 bases). Germline CDR1 SGHNT, CDR2 YYREEE (reference sequence). The CDR3 consists of 16 residues. Trimming removed 4 bases from V and 0 bases from J, with 14 bases in between. The CDR3 nucleotides are TGTGCCAGCAGCGAAAGGGACTTTCACTCCTACAATGAGCAGTTCTTC. Residues: CASSERDFHSYNEQFF.

The genes are TRBV29-1 and TRBJ2-1; tentative D call: TRBD2 (6 bases). This CDR3 spans 13 amino acids. Germline V gene sequence: CDR1 SQVTM, CDR2 ANQGSEA. V lost 4 bases and J lost 4, with 11 bases in between. DNA for the CDR3: TGCAGCGTTGGAGGACTAACATACAATGAGCAGTTCTTC. It codes for CSVGGLTYNEQFF.

The V call is TRBV5-6, the J call TRBJ2-7; D is uncertain. CDR1 and CDR2 from the germline V gene are SGHDT and YYEEEE. The V and J ends lost 7 bases and 0 bases respectively, with 14 bases between them. The length of the CDR3 is 14 residues. The DNA for the CDR3 is TGTGCCAGCCCTGGGATACAAGTCTCCTACGAGCAGTACTTC. Protein: CASPGIQVSYEQYF. Looking up the rest from reference TRBV5-6 and TRBJ2-7 gives the full variable domain: DAGVTQSPTHLIKTRGQQVTLRCSPKSGHDTVSWYQQALGQGPQFIFQYYEEEERQRGNFPDRFSGHQFPNYSSELNVNALLLGDSALYLCASPGIQVSYEQYFGPGTRLTVT.